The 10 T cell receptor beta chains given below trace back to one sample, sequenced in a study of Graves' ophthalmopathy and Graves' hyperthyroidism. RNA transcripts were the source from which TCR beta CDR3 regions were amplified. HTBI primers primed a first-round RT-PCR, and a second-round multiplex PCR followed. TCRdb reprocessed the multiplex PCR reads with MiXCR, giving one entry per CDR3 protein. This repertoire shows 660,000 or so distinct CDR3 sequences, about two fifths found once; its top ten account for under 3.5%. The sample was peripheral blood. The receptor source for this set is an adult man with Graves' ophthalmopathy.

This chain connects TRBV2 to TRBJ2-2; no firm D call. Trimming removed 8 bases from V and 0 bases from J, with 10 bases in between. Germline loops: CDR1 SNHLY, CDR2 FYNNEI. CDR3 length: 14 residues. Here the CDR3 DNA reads TGTGCCAGCGCCCGGCGCCCGAACACCGGGGAGCTGTTTTTT. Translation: CASARRPNTGELFF. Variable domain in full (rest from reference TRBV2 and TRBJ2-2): EPEVTQTPSHQVTQMGQEVILRCVPISNHLYFYWYRQILGQKVEFLVSFYNNEISEKSEIFDDQFSVERPDGSNFTLKIRSTKLEDSAMYFCASARRPNTGELFFGEGSRLTVL.

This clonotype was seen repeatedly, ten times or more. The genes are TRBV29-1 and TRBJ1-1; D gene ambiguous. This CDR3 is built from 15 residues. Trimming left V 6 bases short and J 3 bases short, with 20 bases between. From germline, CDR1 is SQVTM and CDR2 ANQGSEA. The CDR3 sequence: CSVELFGEEDTEAFF. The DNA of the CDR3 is TGCAGCGTGGAACTCTTCGGAGAGGAGGACACTGAAGCTTTCTTT.

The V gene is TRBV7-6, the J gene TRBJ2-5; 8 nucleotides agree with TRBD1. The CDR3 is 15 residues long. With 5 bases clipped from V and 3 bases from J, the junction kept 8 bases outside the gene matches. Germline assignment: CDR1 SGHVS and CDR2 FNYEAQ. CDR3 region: CASSPVTTGEETQYF. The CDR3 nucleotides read TGTGCCAGCAGCCCCGTCACGACAGGGGAAGAGACCCAGTACTTC.

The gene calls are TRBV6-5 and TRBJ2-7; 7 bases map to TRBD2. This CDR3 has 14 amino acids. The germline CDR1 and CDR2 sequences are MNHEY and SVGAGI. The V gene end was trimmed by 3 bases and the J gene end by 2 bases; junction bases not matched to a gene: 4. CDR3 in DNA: TGTGCCAGCAGTTATCTCGGGACTACCTACGAGCAGTACTTC. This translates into CASSYLGTTYEQYF.

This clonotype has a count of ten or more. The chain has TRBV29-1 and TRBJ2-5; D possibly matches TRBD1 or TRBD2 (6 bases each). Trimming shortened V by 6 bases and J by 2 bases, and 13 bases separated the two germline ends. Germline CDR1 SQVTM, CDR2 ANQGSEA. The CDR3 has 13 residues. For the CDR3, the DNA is TGCAGCGTCCTAGGGGGGTCACAAGAGACCCAGTACTTC. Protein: CSVLGGSQETQYF.

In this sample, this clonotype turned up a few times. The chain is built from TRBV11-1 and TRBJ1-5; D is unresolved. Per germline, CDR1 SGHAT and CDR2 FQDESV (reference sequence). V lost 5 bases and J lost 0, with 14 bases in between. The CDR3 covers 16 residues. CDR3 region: CASSQDNRGSNQPQHF. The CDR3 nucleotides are TGTGCCAGCAGCCAAGATAACCGAGGTAGCAATCAGCCCCAGCATTTT. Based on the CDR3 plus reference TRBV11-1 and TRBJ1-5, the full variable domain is EAEVAQSPRYKITEKSQAVAFWCDPISGHATLYWYRQILGQGPELLVQFQDESVVDDSQLPKDRFSAERLKGVDSTLKIQPAELGDSAMYLCASSQDNRGSNQPQHFGDGTRLSIL.

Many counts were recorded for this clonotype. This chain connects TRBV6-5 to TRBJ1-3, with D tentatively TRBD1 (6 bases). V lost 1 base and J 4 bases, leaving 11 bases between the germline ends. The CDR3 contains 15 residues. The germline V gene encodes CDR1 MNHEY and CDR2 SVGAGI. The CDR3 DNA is TGTGCCAGCAGTTACTTTGGGGGCGAGGGAAACACCATATATTTT. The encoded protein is CASSYFGGEGNTIYF.

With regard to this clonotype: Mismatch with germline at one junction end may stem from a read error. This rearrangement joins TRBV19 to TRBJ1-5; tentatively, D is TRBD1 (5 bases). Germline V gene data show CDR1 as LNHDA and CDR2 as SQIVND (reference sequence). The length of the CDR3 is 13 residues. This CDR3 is CGSSIEGDQPQHF. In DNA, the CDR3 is TGTGGCAGTAGTATAGAAGGGGATCAGCCCCAGCATTTT.

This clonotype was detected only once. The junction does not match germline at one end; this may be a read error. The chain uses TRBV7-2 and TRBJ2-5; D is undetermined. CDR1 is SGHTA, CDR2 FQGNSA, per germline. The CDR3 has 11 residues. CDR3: CASRVGEIQYF. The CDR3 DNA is TGTGCCAGCAGGGTTGGAGAGATCCAGTACTTC.

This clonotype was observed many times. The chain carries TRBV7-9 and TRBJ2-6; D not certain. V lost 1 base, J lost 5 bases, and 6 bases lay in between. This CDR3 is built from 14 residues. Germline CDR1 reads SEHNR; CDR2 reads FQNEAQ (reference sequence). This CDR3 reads CASSLGDRANVLTF. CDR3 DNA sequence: TGTGCCAGCAGCTTAGGGGATCGGGCCAACGTCCTGACTTTC.